This T cell receptor beta chain was sequenced during a study of T-cell reconstitution after alpha-beta-depleted transplantation in children. This CDR3 is built from 17 residues. The germline gives CDR1 SGHVS, CDR2 FNYEAQ. Losses at the gene ends were 5 bases for V and 2 bases for J; bases not matched to a gene: 7. Unique molecular identifiers featured in how the TCRbeta library was prepared. TCRdb redid the calling of the PCR reads with MiXCR, one entry per CDR3 protein. The sample holds approximately 400,000 distinct CDR3 sequences, roughly 11% seen once. The input for sequencing was PBMCs from the stem cell graft donor, taken from the stem cell graft. The chain carries TRBV7-6 and TRBJ2-6; 9 bases align to TRBD1. The receptor's source is a human donor who donated a stem cell graft to a child with acute myeloid leukemia. CDR3 sequence reads: CASSLRTGATGANVLTF. For the CDR3, the DNA is TGTGCCAGCAGCCTTCGGACAGGGGCGACTGGGGCCAACGTCCTGACTTTC. The full variable domain, in which reference TRBV7-6 and TRBJ2-6 provide the parts outside the CDR3, is GAGVSQSPRYKVTKRGQDVALRCDPISGHVSLYWYRQALGQGPEFLTYFNYEAQQDKSGLPNDRFSAERPEGSISTLTIQRTEQRDSAMYRCASSLRTGATGANVLTFGAGSRLTVL.